This is a list of T cell receptor beta chains from one sample in a study of T cells in Graves' hyperthyroidism and ophthalmopathy. TCRdb ran MiXCR on the multiplex PCR reads and lists one entry per CDR3 protein. The sample records about 600,000 distinct CDR3 sequences, around 16% being singletons. Sequencing was performed on blood. All receptors come from a woman aged 40 to 55 with Graves' ophthalmopathy. Each CDR3 is given with its conserved first and last residue. D genes are given only for firm matches. The listing skips clone size in some rows; elsewhere it reads once, few, many or a size class.

v_call	j_call	clone_size	d_call	cdr3_aa	cdr3_nt
TRBV15	TRBJ1-5	few	.	CATSRDLSGQGYQPQHF	TGTGCCACCAGCAGAGATCTGTCAGGGCAAGGTTATCAGCCCCAGCATTTT
TRBV28	TRBJ2-6	.	.	CASSAPNFSGANVLTF	TGTGCCAGCAGTGCCCCGAATTTCTCTGGGGCCAACGTCCTGACTTTC
TRBV5-6	TRBJ2-3	few	.	CASSTGQTLFTDTQYF	TGTGCCAGCAGCACTGGACAGACTCTCTTTACAGATACGCAGTATTTT
TRBV20-1	TRBJ2-2	.	TRBD2	CSASRAGGGTGELFF	TGCAGTGCTAGTAGGGCGGGAGGGGGCACCGGGGAGCTGTTTTTT
TRBV9	TRBJ2-2	few	.	CASSVDADVPGELFF	TGTGCCAGCAGCGTAGATGCGGATGTCCCCGGGGAGCTGTTTTTT
TRBV2	TRBJ2-7	many	.	CASTNRLGISYEQYF	TGTGCCAGCACCAACAGGCTCGGGATTTCCTACGAGCAGTACTTC
TRBV6-2/TRBV6-3	TRBJ1-5	many	.	CASSLTGPEQPQHF	TGTGCCAGCAGTCTAACAGGACCAGAGCAGCCCCAGCATTTT
TRBV28	TRBJ2-5	many	.	CASGLQETQYF	TGTGCCAGCGGACTGCAAGAGACCCAGTACTTC
TRBV27	TRBJ2-7	.	.	CASSPQGRGYEQYF	TGTGCCAGCAGCCCCCAAGGCAGGGGCTACGAGCAGTACTTC
TRBV7-2	TRBJ2-1	few	TRBD2	CASSLWAGEGNVQFF	TGTGCCAGCAGCCTATGGGCGGGAGAGGGGAATGTGCAGTTCTTC
TRBV29-1	TRBJ2-7	.	.	CSAGDTFYEQYF	TGCAGCGCTGGGGACACCTTCTACGAGCAGTACTTC
TRBV6-1	TRBJ2-1	many	.	CAIRRGSSYNEQFF	TGTGCAATTCGAAGGGGGAGCTCCTACAATGAGCAGTTCTTC
TRBV10-3	TRBJ2-2	few	TRBD2	CATGGGMDTGELFF	TGTGCCACCGGGGGGGGGATGGACACCGGGGAGCTGTTTTTT
TRBV6-2/TRBV6-3	TRBJ1-1	many	.	CASSYPDKGAFF	TGTGCCAGCAGTTACCCGGACAAGGGAGCTTTCTTT
TRBV5-1	TRBJ2-7	.	.	CASSPSPGTYEEQYF	TGCGCCAGCAGTCCCTCACCCGGGACCTACGAAGAGCAGTACTTC
TRBV25-1	TRBJ2-2	.	TRBD2	CASSGTSRTGELFF	TGTGCCAGCTCCGGGACTAGCAGAACCGGGGAGCTGTTTTTT
TRBV6-1	TRBJ1-2	.	.	CASSEGGSGYTF	TGTGCCAGCAGTGAAGGGGGGTCTGGCTACACCTTC
TRBV9	TRBJ1-5	.	.	CASSVGPLGQPQHF	TGTGCCAGCAGCGTAGGACCCTTGGGACAGCCCCAGCATTTT
TRBV19	TRBJ2-6	few	.	CASRRSGANVLTF	TGTGCCAGTAGGCGGAGCGGGGCCAACGTCCTGACTTTC
TRBV12-3/TRBV12-4	TRBJ2-1	few	.	CASTPGTLYNEQFF	TGTGCCAGCACCCCCGGGACTCTCTACAATGAGCAGTTCTTC
TRBV12-3/TRBV12-4	TRBJ1-5	many	.	CASRQGVYSNQPQHF	TGTGCCAGCAGACAGGGCGTCTATAGCAATCAGCCCCAGCATTTT
TRBV5-1	TRBJ1-1	.	.	CASSLVGLGSTEAFF	TGCGCCAGCAGCTTGGTGGGACTGGGTTCGACTGAAGCTTTCTTT
TRBV3-1	TRBJ1-6	few	TRBD1	CASSQGWGDRYSSYNSPLHF	TGTGCCAGCAGCCAAGGGTGGGGGGACAGATACAGCTCCTATAATTCACCCCTCCACTTT
TRBV29-1	TRBJ1-1	.	.	CSVVGQWNTEAFF	TGCAGCGTTGTCGGTCAATGGAACACTGAAGCTTTCTTT
TRBV11-2	TRBJ2-2	.	.	CASSLGLGSELFF	TGTGCCAGCAGCTTAGGGTTAGGCTCGGAGCTGTTTTTT
TRBV28	TRBJ2-3	many	TRBD2	CASSFSGRGTDTQYF	TGTGCCAGCAGCTTTAGCGGGAGGGGGACAGATACGCAGTATTTT